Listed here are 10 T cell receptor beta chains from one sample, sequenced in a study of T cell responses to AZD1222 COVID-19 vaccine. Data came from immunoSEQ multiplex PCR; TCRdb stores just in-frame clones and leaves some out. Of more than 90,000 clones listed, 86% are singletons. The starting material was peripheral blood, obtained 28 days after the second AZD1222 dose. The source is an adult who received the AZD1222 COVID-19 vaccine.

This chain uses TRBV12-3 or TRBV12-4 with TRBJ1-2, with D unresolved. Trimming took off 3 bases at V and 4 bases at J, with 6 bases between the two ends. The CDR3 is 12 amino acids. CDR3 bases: TGTGCCAGCAGTTTGGGATCCTATGGCTACACCTTC. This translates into CASSLGSYGYTF.

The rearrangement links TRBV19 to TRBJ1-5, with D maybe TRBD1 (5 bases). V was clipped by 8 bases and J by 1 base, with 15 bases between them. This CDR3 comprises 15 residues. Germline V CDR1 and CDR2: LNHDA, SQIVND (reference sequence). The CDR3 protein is CASGGPSHSNQPQHF. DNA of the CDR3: TGTGCCAGTGGGGGACCCTCACACAGCAATCAGCCCCAGCATTTT.

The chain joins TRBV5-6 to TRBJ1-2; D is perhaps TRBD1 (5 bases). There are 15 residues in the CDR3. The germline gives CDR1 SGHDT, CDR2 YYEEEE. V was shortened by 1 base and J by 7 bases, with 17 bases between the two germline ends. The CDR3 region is CASSLQGQFIRGYTF. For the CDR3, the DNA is TGTGCCAGCAGCTTGCAGGGTCAGTTTATACGTGGCTACACCTTC.

This CDR3 is CASSPGTANTEAFF. The CDR3 nucleotides read TGTGCCAGCAGCCCCGGGACAGCCAACACTGAAGCTTTCTTT. The genes are TRBV7-9 and TRBJ1-1; 7 bases line up with TRBD1. The CDR3 spans 14 residues. Trimming at V came to 5 bases and at J to 2 bases, leaving 5 bases not matched to a gene. CDR1 is SEHNR, CDR2 FQNEAQ, per germline (reference sequence).

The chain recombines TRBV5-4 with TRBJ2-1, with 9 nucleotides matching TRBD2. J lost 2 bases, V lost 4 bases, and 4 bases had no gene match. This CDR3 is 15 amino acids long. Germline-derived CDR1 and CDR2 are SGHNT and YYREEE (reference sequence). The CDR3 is CASSHSGSPYNEQFF. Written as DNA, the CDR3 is TGTGCCAGCAGCCATAGCGGGAGTCCCTACAATGAGCAGTTCTTC.

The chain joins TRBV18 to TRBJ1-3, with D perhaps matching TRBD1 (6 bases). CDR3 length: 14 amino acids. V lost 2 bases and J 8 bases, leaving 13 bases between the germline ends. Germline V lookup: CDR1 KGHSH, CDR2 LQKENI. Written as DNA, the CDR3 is TGTGCCAGCTCACCAACCCCAGGGGCCGACACCATATATTTT. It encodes CASSPTPGADTIYF.

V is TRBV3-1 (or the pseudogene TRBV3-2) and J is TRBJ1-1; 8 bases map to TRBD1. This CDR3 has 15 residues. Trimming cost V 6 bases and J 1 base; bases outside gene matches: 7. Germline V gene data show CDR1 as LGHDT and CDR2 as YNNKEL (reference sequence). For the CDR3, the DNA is TGTGCCAGCAGTCTTCAGGGACAGGAGAACACTGAAGCTTTCTTT. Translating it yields CASSLQGQENTEAFF.

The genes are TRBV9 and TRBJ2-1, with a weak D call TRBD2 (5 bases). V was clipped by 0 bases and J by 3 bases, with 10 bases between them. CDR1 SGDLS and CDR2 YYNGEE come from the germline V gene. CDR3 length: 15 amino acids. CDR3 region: CASSVGAGDYNEQFF. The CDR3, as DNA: TGTGCCAGCAGCGTAGGGGCCGGGGACTACAATGAGCAGTTCTTC.

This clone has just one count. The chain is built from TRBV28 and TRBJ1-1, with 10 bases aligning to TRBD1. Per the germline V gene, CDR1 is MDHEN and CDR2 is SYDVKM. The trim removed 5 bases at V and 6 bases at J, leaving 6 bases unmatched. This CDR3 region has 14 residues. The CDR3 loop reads CASSMTGGDSEAFF. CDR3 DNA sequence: TGTGCCAGCAGTATGACAGGGGGCGACTCTGAAGCTTTCTTT. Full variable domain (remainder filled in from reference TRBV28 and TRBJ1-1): DVKVTQSSRYLVKRTGEKVFLECVQDMDHENMFWYRQDPGLGLRLIYFSYDVKMKEKGDIPEGYSVSREKKERFSLILESASTNQTSMYLCASSMTGGDSEAFFGQGTRLTVV.

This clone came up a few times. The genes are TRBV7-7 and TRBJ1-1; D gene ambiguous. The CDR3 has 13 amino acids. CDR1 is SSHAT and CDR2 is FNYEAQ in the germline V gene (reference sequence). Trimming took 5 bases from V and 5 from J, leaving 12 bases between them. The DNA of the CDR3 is TGTGCCAGCAGCACGGGGTTGGGTACTGAAGCTTTCTTT. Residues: CASSTGLGTEAFF.